This entry lists 27 T cell receptor beta chains sequenced from one sample in a study of shared clonotypes between healthy human individuals. Sequencing used immunoSEQ multiplex PCR; TCRdb keeps in-frame clones, though not all of them. The sample lists 2 million to 2.5 million clones; approximately 95% were seen once. Naive CD8 cells comprised CD45RO-negative, CCR7-positively selected cells, excluding terminally differentiated effector memory CD45RA+ cells. Sample: naive CD8+ T cells sorted from blood. Receptor source: a young man in good health.

The V and J genes are TRBV27 and TRBJ2-1; D might be TRBD2 (5 bases). Germline V CDR1 and CDR2: MNHEY, SMNVEV (reference sequence). The CDR3 loop spans 15 amino acids. V lost 8 bases and J lost 0, with 14 bases in between. For the CDR3, the DNA is TGTGCCAGCCGGAGCGGAGTCCTCTCCTACAATGAGCAGTTCTTC. This encodes CASRSGVLSYNEQFF.

The chain joins TRBV30 to TRBJ2-3, with 10 nucleotides matching TRBD2. Germline values: CDR1 GTSNPN, CDR2 SVGIG (reference sequence). The CDR3 contains 14 residues. The ends lost 4 bases at V and 2 bases at J; junction bases unmatched: 3. CDR3 protein: CAWTSGGLTDTQYF. Here the CDR3 DNA reads TGTGCCTGGACTAGCGGGGGACTCACAGATACGCAGTATTTT.

The rearrangement links TRBV4-2 to TRBJ1-4; no firm D call. The CDR3 runs to 15 residues. V lost 2 bases to trimming and J lost 4 bases, with 11 bases between them. Germline V gene data show CDR1 as LGHNA and CDR2 as YNFKEQ. The CDR3 DNA reads TGTGCCAGCAGCCAAACCCGGGATGATAATGAAAAACTGTTTTTT. Encoded protein: CASSQTRDDNEKLFF.

The J gene is TRBJ2-1, the V gene TRBV27; D not certain. The CDR3 sequence is 16 residues long. V was pared by 5 bases and J by 2 bases, with 16 bases between. Germline V gene sequence: CDR1 MNHEY, CDR2 SMNVEV (reference sequence). CDR3 DNA: TGTGCCAGCAGTCCCTCCCTTGGGGAAACCTACAATGAGCAGTTCTTC. Protein: CASSPSLGETYNEQFF.

The CDR3 spells CASSFEGGPGDTQYF. DNA for the CDR3: TGTGCCAGCAGCTTTGAGGGAGGGCCTGGTGATACGCAGTATTTT. The J gene is TRBJ2-3, the V gene TRBV7-9, with 7 bases identical to TRBD2. CDR1 and CDR2 from the germline V gene are SEHNR and FQNEAQ (reference sequence). The ends lost 3 bases at V and 6 bases at J; junction bases unmatched: 9. The CDR3 is 15 amino acids.

This clone was seen only once. The V and J genes are TRBV6-5 and TRBJ1-2; a weak D match, TRBD1 (6 bases). Trimming removed 5 bases from V and 10 bases from J, with 17 bases in between. The CDR3 totals 13 residues. Germline CDR1 is MNHEY and CDR2 is SVGAGI. CDR3 protein: CASSTQGIDDYTF. CDR3 in DNA: TGTGCCAGCAGTACCCAGGGGATAGATGACTACACCTTC.

The V call is TRBV6-1, the J call TRBJ1-3; D gene unclear. V was shortened by 3 bases and J by 6 bases, with 9 bases between the two germline ends. The CDR3 covers 13 residues. From germline, CDR1 is MNHNS and CDR2 SASEGT. CDR3: CASSETRKNTIYF. In nucleotides, the CDR3 is TGTGCCAGCAGTGAGACGAGGAAAAACACCATATATTTT.

V gene TRBV5-6 combines with J gene TRBJ2-7; tentatively, D is TRBD2 (6 bases). Trimming removed 5 bases from V and 0 bases from J, with 9 bases in between. The CDR3 is 13 residues long. Germline CDR1 reads SGHDT; CDR2 reads YYEEEE. CDR3 nucleotides: TGTGCCAGCAGAAGCGGGTTCTCCTACGAGCAGTACTTC. Protein sequence: CASRSGFSYEQYF.

The rearrangement uses TRBV20-1 and TRBJ1-1; 7 nucleotides match TRBD1. CDR3 length: 11 amino acids. Looked up from germline, CDR1 is DFQATT and CDR2 is SNEGSKA (reference sequence). Trimming took 6 bases from V and 8 from J; bases not matched to a gene: 6. CDR3 loop: CSATGQPEAFF. The CDR3 DNA sequence: TGCAGTGCGACGGGACAGCCCGAAGCTTTCTTT.

This chain joins TRBV4-3 and TRBJ2-3, with 7 positions matching TRBD2. The CDR3 is 16 amino acids. CDR1 is LGHNA and CDR2 is YSLEER in the germline V gene. V lost 0 bases, J lost 1 base, and 4 bases stayed unmatched. CDR3 sequence reads: CASSQDASGRTDTQYF. The CDR3 coding sequence is TGCGCCAGCAGCCAAGATGCTAGCGGTCGCACAGATACGCAGTATTTT.

For this clone: Other DNA sequences in the sample encode the same CDR3. The chain uses TRBV7-9 and TRBJ1-1; no clear D. Germline V CDR1 and CDR2: SEHNR, FQNEAQ (reference sequence). The CDR3 spans 12 residues. V lost 5 bases and J lost 1, with 5 bases in between. CDR3 DNA sequence: TGTGCCAGCAGCAGTAGGAACACTGAAGCTTTCTTT. It is translated as CASSSRNTEAFF. The entire variable domain, with the rest obtained from reference TRBV7-9 and TRBJ1-1, is as follows: DTGVSQNPRHKITKRGQNVTFRCDPISEHNRLYWYRQTLGQGPEFLTYFQNEAQLEKSRLLSDRFSAERPKGSFSTLEIQRTEQGDSAMYLCASSSRNTEAFFGQGTRLTVV.

The chain recombines TRBV19 with TRBJ2-7; 8 positions agree with TRBD1. This CDR3 is 13 amino acids long. After removal of 5 bases from V and 6 bases from J, the junction contained 6 bases not matched to a gene. Germline-derived CDR1 and CDR2 are LNHDA and SQIVND (reference sequence). The chain's CDR3 is CASSLIQGAEQYF. CDR3 nucleotide sequence: TGTGCCAGTAGTCTTATCCAGGGGGCCGAGCAGTACTTC.

This clone was found once. This chain joins TRBV18 and TRBJ2-2; 10 positions match TRBD2. The CDR3 has 16 amino acids. Unmatched junction bases numbered 4, after V lost 3 bases and J lost 3 bases. Germline V gene sequence: CDR1 KGHSH, CDR2 LQKENI. The CDR3 DNA sequence: TGTGCCAGCTCACCGGCTAGCGGGGGATACACCGGGGAGCTGTTTTTT. Translation gives CASSPASGGYTGELFF. The complete variable domain, with remaining parts taken from reference TRBV18 and TRBJ2-2, reads NAGVMQNPRHLVRRRGQEARLRCSPMKGHSHVYWYRQLPEEGLKFMVYLQKENIIDESGMPKERFSAEFPKEGPSILRIQQVVRGDSAAYFCASSPASGGYTGELFFGEGSRLTVL.

As for this clone: The junction shows a germline mismatch at one end, possibly a read error. The chain joins TRBV10-3 to TRBJ1-2, with unresolved D. Germline lookup yields CDR1 ENHRY and CDR2 SYGVKD. This CDR3 has 12 residues. This CDR3 is CAISAPRAGIPF. CDR3 nucleotide sequence: TGTGCCATCAGTGCCCCACGGGCGGGGATCCCCTTC.

The CDR3 bases are TGTGCCAGCAGACGACACCCCGGAGGGACTGAAGCTTTCTTT. Translated: CASRRHPGGTEAFF. This sequence joins TRBV5-8 and TRBJ1-1; the D is unclear. Germline-derived CDR1 and CDR2 are SGHTS and YDEGEE. The length of the CDR3 is 14 residues. V lost 5 bases to trimming and J lost 5 bases, with 16 bases between them.

The V gene is TRBV27, the J gene TRBJ2-3; the match to TRBD2 covers 7 bases. Germline trimming cut 5 bases from V and 3 bases from J; bases unmatched to any gene: 11. The CDR3 length is 16 residues. Germline-derived CDR1 and CDR2 are MNHEY and SMNVEV (reference sequence). The chain's CDR3 is CASSLVRVAGTDTQYF. DNA of the CDR3: TGTGCCAGCAGTCTGGTGAGGGTAGCGGGTACAGATACGCAGTATTTT.

CDR3 coding DNA: TGTGCCAGCAGCTTAGTCGAGGGATTTAATGAGCAGTTCTTC. This codes for CASSLVEGFNEQFF. The V call is TRBV7-9, the J call TRBJ2-1; possibly TRBD2 for D (5 bases). The germline CDR1 and CDR2 sequences are SEHNR and FQNEAQ (reference sequence). The CDR3 spans 14 residues. The V end was cut by 1 base, the J end by 7 bases, with 11 bases between.

This chain's CDR3 is CASSWWGQGPEDTEAFF. The CDR3 bases are TGTGCCAGCAGCTGGTGGGGACAGGGCCCAGAAGACACTGAAGCTTTCTTT. V usage is TRBV5-6 and J usage is TRBJ1-1; 9 bases are shared with TRBD1. Germline assignment: CDR1 SGHDT and CDR2 YYEEEE. CDR3 size: 17 residues. Losses at the gene ends were 3 bases for V and 3 bases for J; bases not matched to a gene: 12.

The J gene is TRBJ1-6, the V gene TRBV10-3, with D unclear. Trimming took 5 bases from V and 5 from J, leaving 13 bases between them. The CDR3 spans 15 residues. Germline loops: CDR1 ENHRY, CDR2 SYGVKD. CDR3 coding DNA: TGTGCCATCAGTCCTGGGTCCAGCGATAATTCACCCCTCCACTTT. This translates into CAISPGSSDNSPLHF.

The chain couples TRBV4-1 to TRBJ2-7, with 8 bases aligning to TRBD2. This CDR3 has 17 residues. CDR1 and CDR2 (germline): MGHRA, YSYEKL. Unmatched junction bases numbered 8, after V lost 0 bases and J lost 1 base. Written as DNA, the CDR3 is TGCGCCAGCAGCCAAGAAGACGGGGGGGCTTGGTCCTACGAGCAGTACTTC. This encodes CASSQEDGGAWSYEQYF.

The CDR3: CSVKGAYEQYF. The CDR3 DNA is TGCAGCGTTAAGGGGGCCTACGAGCAGTACTTC. The gene calls are TRBV29-1 and TRBJ2-7; the D gene is possibly TRBD1 (6 bases). The ends were cut back, 5 bases at V and 2 bases at J, with 7 bases in the middle. The germline V gene has CDR1 SQVTM and CDR2 ANQGSEA. The CDR3 spans 11 residues.

The chain carries TRBV28 and TRBJ2-7; TRBD1 aligns across 7 bases. Per germline, CDR1 MDHEN and CDR2 SYDVKM. The CDR3 is 14 amino acids. The J segment lost 6 bases and the V segment lost 5 bases, leaving 10 bases of the junction unmatched. The DNA of the CDR3 is TGTGCCAGCAGTCCTCACTTACAGGGGAGCGAGCAGTACTTC. Amino acid sequence: CASSPHLQGSEQYF.

CDR3 amino acids: CASSPSSGIIYNEQFF. The CDR3 DNA reads TGCGCCAGCAGCCCCTCTAGCGGGATAATCTACAATGAGCAGTTCTTC. V usage is TRBV4-3 and J usage is TRBJ2-1; 9 bases agree with TRBD2. The CDR3 is made up of 16 amino acids. The germline gives CDR1 LGHNA, CDR2 YSLEER. J lost 3 bases, V lost 4 bases, and 7 bases had no gene match.

V and J are TRBV5-8 and TRBJ2-3, with a weak D call TRBD1 (6 bases). This CDR3 is built from 15 residues. Trimming removed 0 bases from V and 2 bases from J, with 10 bases in between. Germline loops: CDR1 SGHTS, CDR2 YDEGEE. The CDR3 DNA sequence: TGTGCCAGCAGCTTGGGGGCAGGGGCCACAGATACGCAGTATTTT. Encoded protein: CASSLGAGATDTQYF.

The V and J genes are TRBV28 and TRBJ1-2; D is unclear. Trimming removed 1 base from V and 2 bases from J, with 11 bases in between. Germline-derived CDR1 and CDR2 are MDHEN and SYDVKM. The CDR3 is made up of 15 amino acids. CDR3 amino acids: CASSLSPKDNYGYTF. CDR3 DNA sequence: TGTGCCAGCAGTTTATCCCCCAAAGACAACTATGGCTACACCTTC.

The CDR3 bases are TGTGCCAGCAGTTACGATCGGGGGACGGATGGCTACACCTTC. This gives the protein CASSYDRGTDGYTF. The gene calls are TRBV6-6 and TRBJ1-2; tentatively, D is TRBD1 (5 bases). V was clipped by 2 bases and J by 6 bases, with 13 bases between them. Germline-derived CDR1 and CDR2 are MNHNY and SVGAGI (reference sequence). CDR3 length: 14 amino acids.

The rearrangement joins TRBV19 to TRBJ1-1; D gene unclear. Germline loops: CDR1 LNHDA, CDR2 SQIVND (reference sequence). V gave up 5 bases and J gave up 1 base, with 5 bases separating them. The CDR3 is 12 residues long. The CDR3 DNA follows: TGTGCCAGTAGTCTTGCGAACACTGAAGCTTTCTTT. Encoded protein: CASSLANTEAFF.